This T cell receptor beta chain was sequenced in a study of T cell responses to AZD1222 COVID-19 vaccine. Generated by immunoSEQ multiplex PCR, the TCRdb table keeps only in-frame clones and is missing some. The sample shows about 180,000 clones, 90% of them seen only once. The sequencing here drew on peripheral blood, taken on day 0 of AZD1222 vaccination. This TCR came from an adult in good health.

The CDR3 sequence is CASSPRASPLHF. CDR3 bases: TGTGCCAGCAGTCCCCGGGCCTCACCCCTCCACTTT. The chain is built from TRBV6-5 and TRBJ1-6; D remains ambiguous. The CDR3 is 12 residues long. Germline V lookup: CDR1 MNHEY, CDR2 SVGAGI. Trimming took 5 bases from V and 10 from J, leaving 9 bases between them.